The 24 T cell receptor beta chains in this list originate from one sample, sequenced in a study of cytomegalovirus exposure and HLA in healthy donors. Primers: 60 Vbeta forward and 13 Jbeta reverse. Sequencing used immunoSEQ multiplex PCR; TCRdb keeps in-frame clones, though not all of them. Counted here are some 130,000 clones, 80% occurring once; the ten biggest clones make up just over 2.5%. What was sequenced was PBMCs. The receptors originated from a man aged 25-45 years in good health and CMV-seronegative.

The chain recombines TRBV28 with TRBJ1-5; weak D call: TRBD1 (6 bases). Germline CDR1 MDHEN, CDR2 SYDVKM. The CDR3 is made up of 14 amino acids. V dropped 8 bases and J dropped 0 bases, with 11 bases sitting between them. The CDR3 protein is CASLTGDSNQPQHF. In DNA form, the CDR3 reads TGTGCCAGCCTGACAGGAGATAGCAATCAGCCCCAGCATTTT.

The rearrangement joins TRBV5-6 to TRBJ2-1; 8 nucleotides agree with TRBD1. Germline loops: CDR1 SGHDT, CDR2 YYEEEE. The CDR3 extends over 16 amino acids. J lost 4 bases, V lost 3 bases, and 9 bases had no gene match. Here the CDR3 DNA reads TGTGCCAGCAGCTCGAAACCAGGGGGCCCTTACAATGAGCAGTTCTTC. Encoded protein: CASSSKPGGPYNEQFF.

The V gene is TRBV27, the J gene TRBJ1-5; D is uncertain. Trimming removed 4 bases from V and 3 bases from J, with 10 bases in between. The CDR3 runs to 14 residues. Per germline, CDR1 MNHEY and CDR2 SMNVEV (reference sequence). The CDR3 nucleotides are TGTGCCAGCAGTTGGGGAGGGAACAATCAGCCCCAGCATTTT. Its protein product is CASSWGGNNQPQHF.

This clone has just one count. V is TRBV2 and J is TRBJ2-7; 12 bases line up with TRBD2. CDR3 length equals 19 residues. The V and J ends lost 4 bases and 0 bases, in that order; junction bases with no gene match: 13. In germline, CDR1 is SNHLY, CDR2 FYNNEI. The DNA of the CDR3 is TGTGCCAGCAGTGGACAAGGCCTAGCGGGAGGGAGAAGCTCCTACGAGCAGTACTTC. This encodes CASSGQGLAGGRSSYEQYF. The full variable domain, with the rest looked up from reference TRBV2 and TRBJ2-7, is EPEVTQTPSHQVTQMGQEVILRCVPISNHLYFYWYRQILGQKVEFLVSFYNNEISEKSEIFDDQFSVERPDGSNFTLKIRSTKLEDSAMYFCASSGQGLAGGRSSYEQYFGPGTRLTVT.

The CDR3 loop reads CAWSRQGQETQYF. Here the CDR3 DNA reads TGTGCCTGGAGCAGGCAGGGGCAAGAGACCCAGTACTTC. The V and J genes are TRBV30 and TRBJ2-5, with D possibly matching TRBD1 (6 bases). The CDR3 consists of 13 residues. Germline lookup yields CDR1 GTSNPN and CDR2 SVGIG (reference sequence). Trimming removed 3 bases from V and 2 bases from J, with 10 bases in between.

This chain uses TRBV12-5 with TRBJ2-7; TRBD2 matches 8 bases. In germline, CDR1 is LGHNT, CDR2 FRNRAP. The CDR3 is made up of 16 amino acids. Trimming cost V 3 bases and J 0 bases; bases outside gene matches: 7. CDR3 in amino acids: CASGFYLAGSSYEQYF. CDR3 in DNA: TGTGCTAGTGGTTTCTATCTAGCGGGCAGCTCCTACGAGCAGTACTTC.

The CDR3 coding sequence is TGTGCCTGGAGTGTAAACCCCAGATCAGGAAACACCATATATTTT. Amino acids: CAWSVNPRSGNTIYF. V usage is TRBV30 and J usage is TRBJ1-3; D is unclear. Trimming pared 0 bases from V and 4 bases from J, leaving 13 bases between. Germline-derived CDR1 and CDR2 are GTSNPN and SVGIG (reference sequence). This CDR3 has 15 amino acids.

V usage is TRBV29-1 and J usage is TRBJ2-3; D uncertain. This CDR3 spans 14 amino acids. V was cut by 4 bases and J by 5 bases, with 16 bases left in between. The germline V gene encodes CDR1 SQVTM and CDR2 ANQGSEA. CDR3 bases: TGCAGCGTTGGGCTTCTGGGCGATGGAGATACGCAGTATTTT. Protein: CSVGLLGDGDTQYF.

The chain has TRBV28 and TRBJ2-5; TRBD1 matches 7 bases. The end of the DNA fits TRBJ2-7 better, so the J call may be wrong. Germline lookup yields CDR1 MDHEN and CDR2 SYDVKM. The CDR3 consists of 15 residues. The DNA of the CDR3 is TGTGCCAGCAGTTACGAAACAGGGGCGACCTACGAGCAGTACTTC. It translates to CASSYETGATYEQYF.

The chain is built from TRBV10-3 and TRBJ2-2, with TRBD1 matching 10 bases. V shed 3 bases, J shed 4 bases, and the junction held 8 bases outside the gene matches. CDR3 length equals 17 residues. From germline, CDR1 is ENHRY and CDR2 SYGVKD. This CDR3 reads CAISDLAGQGSTGELFF. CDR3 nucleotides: TGTGCCATCAGTGATCTGGCGGGACAGGGGTCCACCGGGGAGCTGTTTTTT.

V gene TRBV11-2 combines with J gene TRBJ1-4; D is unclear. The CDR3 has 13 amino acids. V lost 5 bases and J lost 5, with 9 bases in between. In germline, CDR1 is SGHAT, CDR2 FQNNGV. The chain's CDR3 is CASSRSRNEKLFF. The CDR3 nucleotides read TGTGCCAGCAGCCGATCCAGGAATGAAAAACTGTTTTTT.

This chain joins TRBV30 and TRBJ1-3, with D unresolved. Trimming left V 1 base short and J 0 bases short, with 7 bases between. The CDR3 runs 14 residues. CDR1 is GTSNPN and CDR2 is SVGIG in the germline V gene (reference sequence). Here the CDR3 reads CAWSGGGSGNTIYF. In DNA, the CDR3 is TGTGCCTGGAGTGGGGGAGGCTCTGGAAACACCATATATTTT.

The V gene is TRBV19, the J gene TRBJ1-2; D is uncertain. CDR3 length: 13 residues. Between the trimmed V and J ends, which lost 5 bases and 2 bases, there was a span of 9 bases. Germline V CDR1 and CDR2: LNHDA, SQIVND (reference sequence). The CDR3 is CASSWASNYGYTF. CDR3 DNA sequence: TGTGCCAGTAGTTGGGCGTCCAACTATGGCTACACCTTC.

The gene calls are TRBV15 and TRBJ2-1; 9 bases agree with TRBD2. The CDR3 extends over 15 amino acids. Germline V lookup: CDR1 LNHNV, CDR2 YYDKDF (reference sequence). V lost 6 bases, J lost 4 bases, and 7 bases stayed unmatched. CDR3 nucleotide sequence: TGTGCCACCAGTGCGGGGGGGAGTGGTTACAATGAGCAGTTCTTC. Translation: CATSAGGSGYNEQFF.

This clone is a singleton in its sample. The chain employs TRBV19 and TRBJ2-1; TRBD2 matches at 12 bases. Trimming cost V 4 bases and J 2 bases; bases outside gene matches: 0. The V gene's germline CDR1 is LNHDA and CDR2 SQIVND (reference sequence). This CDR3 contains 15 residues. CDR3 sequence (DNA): TGTGCCAGTAGTAGACTAGCGGGAGCCTACAATGAGCAGTTCTTC. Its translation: CASSRLAGAYNEQFF.

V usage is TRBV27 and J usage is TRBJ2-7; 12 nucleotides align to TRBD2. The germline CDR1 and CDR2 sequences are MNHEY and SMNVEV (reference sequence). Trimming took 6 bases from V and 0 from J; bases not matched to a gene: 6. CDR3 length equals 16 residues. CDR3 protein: CASRMGLAGLSYEQYF. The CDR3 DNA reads TGTGCCAGCAGAATGGGACTAGCGGGCCTCTCCTACGAGCAGTACTTC.

In DNA form, the CDR3 reads TGTGCCAGCAGCGCCCGACAGGATACGCAGTATTTT. Translated, it gives CASSARQDTQYF. The V call is TRBV7-6, the J call TRBJ2-3; D may be TRBD1 (5 bases). CDR1 and CDR2 (germline): SGHVS, FNYEAQ. V was shortened by 5 bases and J by 6 bases, with 9 bases between the two germline ends. The CDR3 length is 12 residues.

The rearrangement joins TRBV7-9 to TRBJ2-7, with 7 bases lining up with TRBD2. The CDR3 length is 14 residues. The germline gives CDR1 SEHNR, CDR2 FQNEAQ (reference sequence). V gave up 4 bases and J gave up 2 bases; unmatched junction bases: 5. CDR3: CASSWRDYPYEQYF. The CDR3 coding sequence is TGTGCCAGCAGCTGGAGGGACTACCCCTACGAGCAGTACTTC.

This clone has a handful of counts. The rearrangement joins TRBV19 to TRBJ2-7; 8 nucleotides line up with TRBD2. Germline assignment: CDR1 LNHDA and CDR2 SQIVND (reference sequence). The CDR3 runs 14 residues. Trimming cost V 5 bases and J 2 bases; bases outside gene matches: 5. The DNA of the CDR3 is TGTGCCAGTAGTCCCACTAGCGGAACCTACGAGCAGTACTTC. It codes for CASSPTSGTYEQYF.

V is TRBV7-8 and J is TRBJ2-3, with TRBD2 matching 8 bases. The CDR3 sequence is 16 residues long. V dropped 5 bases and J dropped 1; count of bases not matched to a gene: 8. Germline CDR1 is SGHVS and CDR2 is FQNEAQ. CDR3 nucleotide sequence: TGTGCCAGCAGCCGAATTGCGGGAGGCGGCACAGATACGCAGTATTTT. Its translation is CASSRIAGGGTDTQYF.

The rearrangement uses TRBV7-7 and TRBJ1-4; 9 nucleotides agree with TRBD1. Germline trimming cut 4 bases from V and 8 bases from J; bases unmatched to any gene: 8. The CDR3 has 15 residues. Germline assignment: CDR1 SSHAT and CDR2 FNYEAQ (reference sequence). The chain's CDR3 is CASSSGPTGGEKLFF. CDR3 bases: TGTGCCAGCAGCTCGGGTCCGACAGGGGGAGAAAAACTGTTTTTT.

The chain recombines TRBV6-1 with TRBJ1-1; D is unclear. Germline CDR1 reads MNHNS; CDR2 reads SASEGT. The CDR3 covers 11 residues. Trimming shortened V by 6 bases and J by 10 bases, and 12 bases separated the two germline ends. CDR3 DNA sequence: TGTGCCAGCAGGGAGGCCTTCTCAGCTTTCTTT. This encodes CASREAFSAFF.

The chain's CDR3 is CASSPPVSGANVLTF. Here the CDR3 DNA reads TGTGCCAGCAGCCCTCCCGTCTCTGGGGCCAACGTCCTGACTTTC. This chain connects TRBV7-9 to TRBJ2-6; D ambiguous. The CDR3 is 15 amino acids. The V gene's germline CDR1 is SEHNR and CDR2 FQNEAQ (reference sequence). Trimming took 5 bases from V and 0 from J, leaving 8 bases between them.

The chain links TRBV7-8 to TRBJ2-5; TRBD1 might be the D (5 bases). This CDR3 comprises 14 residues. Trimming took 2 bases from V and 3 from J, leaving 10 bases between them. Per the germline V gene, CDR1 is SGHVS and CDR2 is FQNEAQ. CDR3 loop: CASSLRGSEETQYF. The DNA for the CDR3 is TGTGCCAGCAGCTTAAGGGGCTCTGAAGAGACCCAGTACTTC.